The 5 T cell receptor beta chains below all came from one sample that was sequenced in a study of PD-1 blockade in mismatch repair-deficient tumors. The method was immunoSEQ multiplex PCR; TCRdb's version includes in-frame clones alone and lacks a portion of them. The sample has tens of thousands of clones; approximately 81% are singletons. Source: peripheral blood, taken 44 weeks after starting pembrolizumab. The receptors were gathered from an adult with mismatch repair-deficient cancer.

The chain links TRBV5-4 to TRBJ1-1, with a weak D call TRBD1 (5 bases). Germline V gene data show CDR1 as SGHNT and CDR2 as YYREEE (reference sequence). The germline V and J ends were trimmed by 3 bases and 5 bases, with 11 bases remaining between them. The CDR3 sequence is 13 residues long. This CDR3 is CASSYGTGTEAFF. CDR3 coding DNA: TGTGCCAGCAGCTACGGGACGGGAACTGAAGCTTTCTTT.

This chain joins TRBV18 and TRBJ2-3; D is unclear. CDR1 is KGHSH and CDR2 is LQKENI in the germline V gene. Trimming took off 0 bases at V and 6 bases at J, with 4 bases between the two ends. The CDR3 contains 12 residues. The CDR3 reads CASSPPSDTQYF. CDR3 sequence (DNA): TGTGCCAGCTCACCACCGTCTGATACGCAGTATTTT.

This clone occurred once. The chain uses TRBV27 and TRBJ2-1; no firm D call. This CDR3 is built from 14 residues. The ends were cut back, 0 bases at V and 6 bases at J, with 9 bases in the middle. CDR1 is MNHEY and CDR2 is SMNVEV in the germline V gene (reference sequence). The CDR3 bases are TGTGCCAGCAGTTTATCGCGTAGGGTCAATGAGCAGTTCTTC. Residues: CASSLSRRVNEQFF.

This chain uses TRBV6-1 with TRBJ2-7; a weak D match, TRBD1 (5 bases). Germline CDR1 and CDR2: MNHNS and SASEGT. This CDR3 spans 18 amino acids. V lost 0 bases and J lost 3, with 21 bases in between. Written as DNA, the CDR3 is TGTGCCAGCAGTGAAGCGCTTTTCGAGCAGGGTCCCAACTACGAGCAGTACTTC. Encoded protein: CASSEALFEQGPNYEQYF.

V usage is TRBV6-6 and J usage is TRBJ2-1; D is possibly TRBD1 (5 bases). Between the trimmed V and J ends, which lost 0 bases and 3 bases, there was a span of 6 bases. Germline V gene sequence: CDR1 MNHNY, CDR2 SVGAGI (reference sequence). The CDR3 contains 14 residues. The CDR3 DNA is TGTGCCAGCAGTTACTCCAGGGACTACAATGAGCAGTTCTTC. Translating it yields CASSYSRDYNEQFF.